The 26 T cell receptor beta chains below were found in one sample sequenced in a study of cytomegalovirus exposure and HLA in healthy donors. Here immunoSEQ multiplex PCR was the method, and the copy in TCRdb shows in-frame clones only, minus some. The table has approximately 260,000 clones, about 86% seen once. Material for sequencing was PBMCs. Receptors were obtained from a woman younger than 30 in good health and CMV-seronegative.

V gene TRBV7-9 combines with J gene TRBJ1-2, with D tentatively TRBD1 (6 bases). V was cut by 5 bases and J by 8 bases, with 21 bases left in between. CDR1 is SEHNR, CDR2 FQNEAQ, per germline (reference sequence). This CDR3 is 15 amino acids long. The CDR3 DNA is TGTGCCAGCAGCCCCGGGGACATCGGGGTGAGAGGCTACACCTTC. Its protein is CASSPGDIGVRGYTF. The full variable domain, in which reference TRBV7-9 and TRBJ1-2 provide the parts outside the CDR3, is DTGVSQNPRHKITKRGQNVTFRCDPISEHNRLYWYRQTLGQGPEFLTYFQNEAQLEKSRLLSDRFSAERPKGSFSTLEIQRTEQGDSAMYLCASSPGDIGVRGYTFGSGTRLTVV.

The chain has TRBV5-1 and TRBJ2-7; possible D gene TRBD2, 7 bases. The CDR3 sequence is 16 residues long. Trimming took off 0 bases at V and 3 bases at J, with 16 bases between the two ends. Per the germline V gene, CDR1 is SGHRS and CDR2 is YFSETQ. CDR3 DNA: TGCGCCAGCAGCTTGGGAGGGGGAGGGAGTATCTACGAGCAGTACTTC. As protein: CASSLGGGGSIYEQYF.

This sequence joins TRBV5-1 and TRBJ1-5; maybe TRBD1 (5 bases). This CDR3 has 14 amino acids. V was cut by 3 bases and J by 4 bases, with 11 bases left in between. CDR1 and CDR2 from the germline V gene are SGHRS and YFSETQ. The CDR3 sequence: CASSSGHPNQPQHF. The CDR3 coding sequence is TGCGCCAGCAGCTCAGGACACCCAAATCAGCCCCAGCATTTT.

This chain links TRBV5-8 with TRBJ2-7; 7 bases line up with TRBD1. V lost 2 bases to trimming and J lost 5 bases; unmatched junction nucleotides: 7. This CDR3 contains 14 residues. Germline lookup yields CDR1 SGHTS and CDR2 YDEGEE. Written as DNA, the CDR3 is TGTGCCAGCAGCTTTTCCGGGACAGTCCACGAGCAGTACTTC. Translating it yields CASSFSGTVHEQYF.

The genes are TRBV13 and TRBJ2-7, with D tentatively TRBD2 (6 bases). Germline lookup yields CDR1 PRHDT and CDR2 FYEKMQ (reference sequence). This CDR3 has 14 residues. The V end lost 5 bases, the J end lost 0 bases, and 11 bases lay between the germline ends. CDR3 region: CASSRDFNSYEQYF. The CDR3, as DNA: TGTGCCAGCAGCCGGGACTTTAACTCCTACGAGCAGTACTTC.

This sequence joins TRBV19 and TRBJ1-4; the match to TRBD1 covers 8 bases. This CDR3 region has 13 residues. Germline V gene data show CDR1 as LNHDA and CDR2 as SQIVND (reference sequence). Unmatched junction bases numbered 4, after V lost 6 bases and J lost 7 bases. This CDR3 reads CASRGQGGEKLFF. CDR3 nucleotides: TGTGCCAGTAGAGGACAGGGAGGTGAAAAACTGTTTTTT.

Comment on this clone: This CDR3 is also generated by other DNA sequences in the sample. The chain recombines TRBV5-1 with TRBJ2-7; D remains unclear. Germline V lookup: CDR1 SGHRS, CDR2 YFSETQ. The CDR3 consists of 11 residues. Trimming removed 3 bases at V and 1 base at J, with 2 bases between. The CDR3 protein is CASSSSYEQYF. The CDR3 nucleotides are TGCGCCAGCAGCTCTTCCTACGAGCAGTACTTC. Looking up the rest from reference TRBV5-1 and TRBJ2-7 gives the full variable domain: KAGVTQTPRYLIKTRGQQVTLSCSPISGHRSVSWYQQTPGQGLQFLFEYFSETQRNKGNFPGRFSGRQFSNSRSEMNVSTLELGDSALYLCASSSSYEQYFGPGTRLTVT.

This chain joins TRBV5-6 and TRBJ1-1; D possibly corresponds to TRBD1 (6 bases). Germline V gene lookup returns CDR1 SGHDT and CDR2 YYEEEE. The germline V and J ends were trimmed by 4 bases and 3 bases, with 22 bases remaining between them. The CDR3 is 17 residues long. CDR3 in DNA: TGTGCCAGCAGCGCCCTATCTTACAGGGCCCTAGACACTGAAGCTTTCTTT. Protein sequence: CASSALSYRALDTEAFF.

This chain links TRBV9 with TRBJ2-7; the match to TRBD2 covers 10 bases. Germline values: CDR1 SGDLS, CDR2 YYNGEE. The CDR3 has 17 amino acids. With V trimmed by 3 bases and J by 2 bases, 11 bases remained unmatched. The CDR3 reads CASSAGRAGGGPYEQYF. CDR3 nucleotides: TGTGCCAGCAGCGCAGGAAGAGCGGGAGGGGGGCCCTACGAGCAGTACTTC.

The J gene is TRBJ2-3, the V gene TRBV29-1, with 11 bases identical to TRBD1. CDR1 is SQVTM and CDR2 is ANQGSEA in the germline V gene. V lost 6 bases to trimming and J lost 5 bases; unmatched junction nucleotides: 4. The CDR3 has 13 residues. CDR3 nucleotides: TGCAGCGTACCGGGACAGGGGGAAGATACGCAGTATTTT. Translation gives CSVPGQGEDTQYF.

J is TRBJ2-3 and V is TRBV5-1; the match to TRBD2 covers 14 bases. The V and J ends lost 6 bases and 4 bases, in that order; junction bases with no gene match: 10. Germline values: CDR1 SGHRS, CDR2 YFSETQ. This CDR3 comprises 17 residues. The CDR3 spells CASTPGLAGDVADTQYF. DNA of the CDR3: TGCGCCAGCACCCCGGGACTAGCGGGGGATGTCGCAGATACGCAGTATTTT.

This clone was recorded many times. This chain joins TRBV7-9 and TRBJ1-6; no firm D call. V was shortened by 0 bases and J by 11 bases, with 5 bases between the two germline ends. Germline V gene data show CDR1 as SEHNR and CDR2 as FQNEAQ (reference sequence). This CDR3 has 12 amino acids. CDR3 loop: CASSLARAPLHF. CDR3 DNA: TGTGCCAGCAGCTTAGCGCGTGCACCCCTCCACTTT. Combining the CDR3 with reference TRBV7-9 and TRBJ1-6 gives the whole variable domain DTGVSQNPRHKITKRGQNVTFRCDPISEHNRLYWYRQTLGQGPEFLTYFQNEAQLEKSRLLSDRFSAERPKGSFSTLEIQRTEQGDSAMYLCASSLARAPLHFGNGTRLTVT.

The chain employs TRBV7-8 and TRBJ1-5; a weak D match, TRBD1 (5 bases). CDR3 length: 14 residues. Trimming cost V 1 base and J 5 bases, with 9 bases left between them. Germline CDR1 SGHVS, CDR2 FQNEAQ. The chain's CDR3 is CASSLVGADQPQHF. The CDR3 DNA reads as TGTGCCAGCAGCTTAGTAGGGGCTGATCAGCCCCAGCATTTT.

This rearrangement joins TRBV29-1 to TRBJ1-1; D call uncertain. The V end lost 3 bases, the J end lost 0 bases, and 8 bases lay between the germline ends. Germline V gene data show CDR1 as SQVTM and CDR2 as ANQGSEA. The CDR3 sequence is 13 residues long. The CDR3 here is CSVEGVVNTEAFF. The DNA of the CDR3 is TGCAGCGTTGAGGGCGTTGTGAACACTGAAGCTTTCTTT.

This sequence joins TRBV6-4 and TRBJ2-7; 7 nucleotides line up with TRBD2. The trim removed 7 bases at V and 4 bases at J, leaving 10 bases unmatched. From germline, CDR1 is MRHNA and CDR2 SNTAGT. This CDR3 is built from 14 residues. The CDR3 here is CASNWGRVLYEQYF. CDR3 in DNA: TGTGCCAGCAATTGGGGGAGGGTCCTGTACGAGCAGTACTTC.

This clone showed up just a few times. The J gene is TRBJ1-3, the V gene TRBV10-1, with D unclear. The CDR3 consists of 15 residues. V was cut by 2 bases and J by 3 bases, with 11 bases left in between. Per germline, CDR1 WNHNN and CDR2 SYGVQD (reference sequence). CDR3 nucleotides: TGCGCCAGCAGTGAGATTCGAGGGAATGGAAACACCATATATTTT. The encoded protein is CASSEIRGNGNTIYF.

The rearrangement uses TRBV2 and TRBJ2-2, with 9 bases aligning to TRBD1. The V gene end was trimmed by 6 bases and the J gene end by 2 bases; junction bases not matched to a gene: 7. The CDR3 sequence is 16 residues long. The germline gives CDR1 SNHLY, CDR2 FYNNEI. The DNA for the CDR3 is TGTGCCAGCAGGAATGGGGGACAGGGAAACACCGGGGAGCTGTTTTTT. Its protein product is CASRNGGQGNTGELFF.

The chain recombines TRBV4-1 with TRBJ2-3; perhaps TRBD2 as D (5 bases). V lost 1 base and J lost 2, with 13 bases in between. CDR1 and CDR2 (germline): MGHRA, YSYEKL. CDR3 length equals 16 residues. CDR3 nucleotides: TGCGCCAGCAGCCAAGGTTTTTACGGGGACACAGATACGCAGTATTTT. Translating gives CASSQGFYGDTDTQYF.

The rearrangement uses TRBV4-3 and TRBJ1-1, with 7 bases that match TRBD1. The germline CDR1 and CDR2 sequences are LGHNA and YSLEER. This CDR3 has 15 amino acids. Germline trimming cut 1 base from V and 1 base from J; bases unmatched to any gene: 3. The CDR3 nucleotides read TGCGCCAGCAGCCAAGGGACAGGTTCGAACACTGAAGCTTTCTTT. As protein: CASSQGTGSNTEAFF.

DNA for the CDR3: TGCGCCAGCAGCCAAGAACCGAGACAGGGCGGACAGCCCCAGCATTTT. It encodes CASSQEPRQGGQPQHF. V usage is TRBV4-1 and J usage is TRBJ1-5, with 7 positions matching TRBD1. The junction had 9 bases not matched to a gene; V was cut back by 0 bases and J by 7 bases. This CDR3 region has 16 residues. The germline V gene has CDR1 MGHRA and CDR2 YSYEKL.

The V call is TRBV5-6, the J call TRBJ1-1; tentatively, D is TRBD1 (6 bases). Germline CDR1 and CDR2: SGHDT and YYEEEE. V was cut by 3 bases and J by 10 bases, with 10 bases left in between. There are 11 residues in the CDR3. The CDR3 bases are TGTGCCAGCAGCTCAGGACAGCGAGCTTTCTTT. Protein product: CASSSGQRAFF.

This chain uses TRBV6-5 with TRBJ2-1; D is uncertain. This CDR3 region has 15 residues. V lost 4 bases to trimming and J lost 3 bases, with 13 bases between them. Germline V gives CDR1 MNHEY, CDR2 SVGAGI. This CDR3 is CASSSTVGYYNEQFF. The CDR3 DNA follows: TGTGCCAGCAGTTCCACGGTGGGCTACTACAATGAGCAGTTCTTC.

A single count supports this clone. J is TRBJ2-1 and V is TRBV18, with TRBD2 as a possible D gene (6 bases). The V gene's germline CDR1 is KGHSH and CDR2 LQKENI. Deletions cut 6 bases from V and 2 bases from J, with 8 bases between. CDR3 length: 13 amino acids. The CDR3 sequence is CASSGSTYNEQFF. CDR3 DNA: TGTGCCAGCTCCGGGAGTACCTACAATGAGCAGTTCTTC.

The chain joins TRBV27 to TRBJ2-7; a weak D match, TRBD2 (6 bases). The CDR3 loop spans 12 amino acids. V lost 5 bases and J 3 bases, leaving 8 bases between the germline ends. Germline V gene data show CDR1 as MNHEY and CDR2 as SMNVEV (reference sequence). This CDR3 is CASSTGVYEQYF. The DNA for the CDR3 is TGTGCCAGCAGTACGGGAGTCTACGAGCAGTACTTC.

The V gene is TRBV9, the J gene TRBJ2-5, with a possible D match to TRBD2 (7 bases). CDR3 length: 14 residues. Trimming shortened V by 2 bases and J by 2 bases, and 10 bases separated the two germline ends. Germline CDR1 is SGDLS and CDR2 is YYNGEE. The CDR3 here is CASSVGGPQETQYF. Here the CDR3 DNA reads TGTGCCAGCAGCGTGGGGGGGCCACAAGAGACCCAGTACTTC. The full variable domain, with the rest looked up from reference TRBV9 and TRBJ2-5, is DSGVTQTPKHLITATGQRVTLRCSPRSGDLSVYWYQQSLDQGLQFLIQYYNGEERAKGNILERFSAQQFPDLHSELNLSSLELGDSALYFCASSVGGPQETQYFGPGTRLLVL.

The DNA of the CDR3 is TGTGCCAGCAGTCACCAACTAGCGATTGCAGATACGCAGTATTTT. The encoded protein is CASSHQLAIADTQYF. V gene TRBV27 combines with J gene TRBJ2-3; 7 bases agree with TRBD2. The germline V gene encodes CDR1 MNHEY and CDR2 SMNVEV (reference sequence). The CDR3 length is 15 residues. V was pared by 5 bases and J by 4 bases, with 9 bases of the junction left unmatched.